This TCR beta chain is drawn from a study of blood T cell repertoires in COVID-19 (TCRdb year 2020). In the study overall: Samples covering the acute and convalescent phases of COVID-19 were provided by collaborators in the United States, Italy and Spain. The repertoires were made available in a free public database intended to serve as a resource for research on the immune response to SARS-CoV-2. A de-identified subject ID, COVID-19 status, age in years and sex were almost always included in the sample metadata. Subjects who had been exposed to COVID-19, were actively infected with it, or had recovered from it provided the deeply sampled blood TCRbeta repertoires that made up the dataset. The samples were drawn from the first 160 participants of the ongoing ImmuneRACE study and from some 1,300 subjects provided by 6 global collaborators. Where HLA class I and class II types were available, the types were taken from metadata supplied by the sample provider, not from assay-based typing. The prospective study material was composed of cDNA or gDNA derived from T cells, B-cell-depleted T cells, or PBMCs. General study outcomes and caveats: The amount of clinical and demographic metadata varied by source and participant and was provided uncurated.

In the prospective study, participants were about 18 to 90 years old, resided in about two dozen geographic areas of the United States, and were enrolled through a virtual design. In the prospective study, participants were assigned to cohorts based on the clinical history participants reported in a screening survey and a study questionnaire. Mobile phlebotomists in the prospective study collected whole blood, serum and a nasopharyngeal or oropharyngeal swab from every participant. Prospective study participants could optionally give additional blood draws and questionnaires over an approximately 2-month period. Before DNA extraction, blood samples from the prospective study were shipped at room temperature or frozen. For this clone: This clone's antigen is unknown. Qualities for individual bases were not recorded, and no much larger clone is one base off.

TCRbeta CDR3 regions were amplified from genomic DNA by means of the immunoSEQ Assay, a bias-controlled multiplex PCR. The study's own analysis went as follows. The number of nucleated cells in each sample was estimated from the amplification of reference gene primers within the assay. To quantify the absolute abundance of each unique TCRbeta CDR3 rearrangement, sequence reads were collapsed and filtered. For each sample, productive Simpson clonality was calculated as the square root of Simpson's diversity index over productive rearrangements. Drawn from immuneACCESS, this table holds only the in-frame rearrangements with V and J called that TCRdb kept. Clones are partly lost; checked studies trace under half to an unresolved V gene and leave the rest unexplained. V, J and clone size reflect that table, while D and trimming were determined from the DNA. The table for this sample lists hundreds of thousands of clones; approximately 86% of them were counted only once. The ten biggest clones cover about 4.1% of the sample.

Sequenced sample: PBMCs or T cells enriched from blood (not recorded which). The receptor's source is a woman aged 40-49 years with acute COVID-19.

DNA sequence: TGCGCCAGCGGCCATGACAGGGGCTCCTACGAGCAGTACTTC. Its amino acids are CASGHDRGSYEQYF. The chain joins TRBV5-1 to TRBJ2-7, and 8 junctional nucleotides match TRBD1. The CDR3 sequence holds 14 residues, the cysteine and phenylalanine included. Just CDR3 DNA is preserved here, 42 bases in frame from base 1. The germline V gene provides CDR1 SGHRS and CDR2 YFSETQ. From V the trimming removes 7 bases and from J it removes 0 bases, while the gene matches leave 6 bases of the junction unaccounted for.